This TCR beta chain was identified during a study of shared clonotypes between healthy human individuals. Study findings and constraints: Sharing across four donors was highest in naive CD4 (around 5%) and lowest in memory CD8 (0.4%).

On this clone itself: What it recognizes is unknown.

DNA at about 200 ng, roughly 30,000 T cell genomes, went into sorted-subset replicate PCRs. Clones were sequenced by immunoSEQ multiplex PCR, and TCRdb holds only the in-frame ones, with some missing. The sample has 2.5 million or so clones, around nine tenths seen once; the top ten hold over 0.12%. After removal of 4 bases from V and 4 bases from J, the junction contained 14 bases not matched to a gene. CDR1 and CDR2 from the germline V gene are SGDLS and YYNGEE. This CDR3 has 18 amino acids. The receptor was derived from a man aged 18 to 29 in good health. Sequenced material: naive CD4+ T cells sorted from blood. As for subset: CD45RA+ positively selected. J is TRBJ2-3 and V is TRBV9; TRBD2 matches 11 bases. The CDR3 DNA sequence: TGTGCCAGCAGCCCCTCGACAGTAGCGGGAGGGCGGGCAGATACGCAGTATTTT. It is translated as CASSPSTVAGGRADTQYF.